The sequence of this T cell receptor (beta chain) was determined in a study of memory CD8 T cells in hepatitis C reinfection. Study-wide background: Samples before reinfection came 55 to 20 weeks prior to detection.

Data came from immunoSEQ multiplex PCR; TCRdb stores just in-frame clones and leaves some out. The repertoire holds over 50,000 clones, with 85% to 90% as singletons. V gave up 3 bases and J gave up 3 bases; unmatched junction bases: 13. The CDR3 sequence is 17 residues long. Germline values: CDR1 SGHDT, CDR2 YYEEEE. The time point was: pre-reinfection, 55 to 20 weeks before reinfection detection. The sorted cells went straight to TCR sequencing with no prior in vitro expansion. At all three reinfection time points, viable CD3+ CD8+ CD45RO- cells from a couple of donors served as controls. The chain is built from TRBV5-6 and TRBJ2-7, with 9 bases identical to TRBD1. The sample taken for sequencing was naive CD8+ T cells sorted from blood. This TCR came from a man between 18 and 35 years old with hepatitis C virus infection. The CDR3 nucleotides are TGTGCCAGCAGCTGGCTGTCCCGGGACAGGGCAAACTACGAGCAGTACTTC. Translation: CASSWLSRDRANYEQYF.